A single sample is the source of the 26 T cell receptor beta chains below, sequenced in a study of spatial heterogeneity in lung cancer. TCRdb passed the 5' RACE reads through MiXCR, listing each CDR3 protein once. The sample records roughly 39,000 distinct CDR3 sequences, approximately 6.3% being singletons. The time point denotes: sample taken at primary tumor resection. Tumor, nontumor lung or frozen PBMC supplied whole RNA, sequenced without sorting. Here the sequenced sample was PBMCs, taken at surgery. These receptors came from a male donor with early-stage non-small cell lung cancer.

The sample holds many counts of this clonotype. The chain joins TRBV6-2 or TRBV6-3 to TRBJ2-5; D possibly corresponds to TRBD2 (6 bases). Germline values: CDR1 MNHEY, CDR2 SVGEGT. The CDR3 runs 14 residues. The ends were cut back, 6 bases at V and 4 bases at J, with 15 bases in the middle. DNA of the CDR3: TGTGCCAGCAGCGCCGGGGGAGGCCGAGAGACCCAGTACTTC. This sequence encodes CASSAGGGRETQYF.

The sample holds many counts of this clonotype. V and J are TRBV12-5 and TRBJ1-5, with no clear D. The germline gives CDR1 LGHNT, CDR2 FRNRAP. The CDR3 is 17 amino acids. The V end lost 2 bases, the J end lost 2 bases, and 16 bases lay between the germline ends. In DNA form, the CDR3 reads TGTGCTAGTGGTTTGCCCTTGGGCCCGAACTGCAATCAGCCCCAGCATTTT. This gives the protein CASGLPLGPNCNQPQHF.

This clonotype occurred many times. The V gene is TRBV6-2 or TRBV6-3, the J gene TRBJ1-5; 8 bases agree with TRBD1. This CDR3 comprises 16 residues. Germline values: CDR1 MNHEY, CDR2 SVGEGT. The junction had 13 bases not matched to a gene; V was cut back by 6 bases and J by 6 bases. CDR3 in amino acids: CASRRTGLRFGQPQHF. CDR3 sequence (DNA): TGTGCCAGCAGACGGACAGGGCTTAGATTCGGTCAGCCCCAGCATTTT.

This clonotype was counted many times. The chain carries TRBV5-4 and TRBJ2-2; the D is unclear. The CDR3 is made up of 14 amino acids. Trimming cost V 0 bases and J 4 bases, with 7 bases left between them. From germline, CDR1 is SGHNT and CDR2 YYREEE (reference sequence). The CDR3 reads CASSLEVSTGELFF. As DNA, the CDR3 is TGTGCCAGCAGCTTGGAGGTCAGCACCGGGGAGCTGTTTTTT.

This clonotype was picked up a small number of times. The gene calls are TRBV28 and TRBJ1-5, with TRBD1 identical over 9 bases. V trimming: 5 bases; J trimming: 2 bases; junction bases outside the gene matches: 7. The CDR3 sequence is 16 residues long. Germline V gives CDR1 MDHEN, CDR2 SYDVKM. The CDR3 spells CASSTTGGRGNQPQHF. CDR3 DNA sequence: TGTGCCAGCAGTACGACAGGGGGAAGGGGCAATCAGCCCCAGCATTTT.

This clonotype was recorded at least ten times. J is TRBJ1-1 and V is TRBV6-6; TRBD1 matches at 12 bases. Germline CDR1 MNHNY, CDR2 SVGAGI (reference sequence). The CDR3 totals 17 residues. Losses at the gene ends were 5 bases for V and 1 base for J; bases not matched to a gene: 8. This chain's CDR3 is CASSKGQGAGGNTEAFF. The CDR3 DNA follows: TGTGCCAGCAGTAAGGGACAGGGGGCCGGCGGGAACACTGAAGCTTTCTTT.

This clonotype was seen repeatedly, ten times or more. The rearrangement joins TRBV4-1 to TRBJ2-7; possibly TRBD2 for D (6 bases). V lost 0 bases to trimming and J lost 2 bases, with 11 bases between them. The germline V gene has CDR1 MGHRA and CDR2 YSYEKL. The CDR3 is 15 residues long. CDR3 in amino acids: CASSQDRGTAYEQYF. Written as DNA, the CDR3 is TGCGCCAGCAGCCAAGATCGCGGGACGGCCTACGAGCAGTACTTC.

About this clonotype itself: A read error may produce the germline difference seen at one junction end. This rearrangement joins TRBV2 to TRBJ2-2; D unresolved. The CDR3 extends over 13 amino acids. Per the germline V gene, CDR1 is SNHLY and CDR2 is FYNNEI. In DNA, the CDR3 is TGTGCCAGCAGAATAAGAGGCACCGAGGAGCTGTTTTTT. It yields the protein CASRIRGTEELFF.

There are many counts of this clonotype. V usage is TRBV10-3 and J usage is TRBJ1-5, with D maybe TRBD1 (5 bases). The CDR3 loop spans 13 amino acids. V was cut by 2 bases and J by 7 bases, with 9 bases left in between. In germline, CDR1 is ENHRY, CDR2 SYGVKD. The CDR3 sequence: CAISEQGPQPQHF. The CDR3 coding sequence is TGTGCCATCAGTGAGCAGGGTCCACAGCCCCAGCATTTT.

On this clonotype itself: This may come from a read error, since a much larger clone is one base off. The chain recombines TRBV9 with TRBJ1-2; perhaps TRBD1 as D (5 bases). This CDR3 comprises 14 residues. Germline V gene lookup returns CDR1 SGDLS and CDR2 YYNGEE. CDR3 sequence: CASTRETPNYSYTF. CDR3 DNA sequence: TGTGCCAGCACCAGGGAGACACCTAACTATAGCTACACCTTC. The variable domain in full, completed from reference TRBV9 and TRBJ1-2, reads DSGVTQTPKHLITATGQRVTLRCSPRSGDLSVYWYQQSLDQGLQFLIQYYNGEERAKGNILERFSAQQFPDLHSELNLSSLELGDSALYFCASTRETPNYSYTFGSGTRLTVV.

V and J are TRBV5-1 and TRBJ2-2, with a tentative D call TRBD1 (5 bases). This CDR3 has 14 amino acids. The germline V and J ends were trimmed by 4 bases and 0 bases, with 7 bases remaining between them. Germline lookup yields CDR1 SGHRS and CDR2 YFSETQ. The CDR3 sequence is CASSDSANTGELFF. In nucleotides, the CDR3 is TGCGCCAGCAGCGACAGCGCGAACACCGGGGAGCTGTTTTTT. The entire variable domain, with the rest obtained from reference TRBV5-1 and TRBJ2-2, is as follows: KAGVTQTPRYLIKTRGQQVTLSCSPISGHRSVSWYQQTPGQGLQFLFEYFSETQRNKGNFPGRFSGRQFSNSRSEMNVSTLELGDSALYLCASSDSANTGELFFGEGSRLTVL.

This clonotype showed up many times. CDR3 nucleotide sequence: TGTGCCAGCAGTTCCACCCGGGGTCTGGGGGAGACCCAGTACTTC. Translating it yields CASSSTRGLGETQYF. The V call is TRBV6-6, the J call TRBJ2-5; maybe TRBD2 (5 bases). Germline CDR1 MNHNY, CDR2 SVGAGI (reference sequence). The CDR3 runs 15 residues. V dropped 4 bases and J dropped 5 bases, with 17 bases sitting between them.

This clonotype has only a few counts. The chain couples TRBV19 to TRBJ1-1; D may be TRBD1 (6 bases). This CDR3 contains 13 residues. Germline V gene lookup returns CDR1 LNHDA and CDR2 SQIVND (reference sequence). V lost 6 bases, J lost 1 base, and 9 bases lay in between. The CDR3 loop reads CASRGTPNTEAFF. CDR3 coding DNA: TGTGCCAGTAGGGGGACACCGAACACTGAAGCTTTCTTT.

This clonotype turned up a few times. J is TRBJ2-3 and V is TRBV9; tentatively, D is TRBD1 (8 bases). The V gene's germline CDR1 is SGDLS and CDR2 YYNGEE. This CDR3 comprises 16 residues. Deletions cut 2 bases from V and 2 bases from J, with 15 bases between. Written as DNA, the CDR3 is TGTGCCAGCAGCGTTACAGGGGGGGAGTTCACAGATACGCAGTATTTT. This translates into CASSVTGGEFTDTQYF.

The gene calls are TRBV6-2 or TRBV6-3 and TRBJ2-3; the D gene could be TRBD1 or TRBD2 (7 bases each). CDR1 is MNHEY and CDR2 is SVGEGT in the germline V gene. Between the trimmed V and J ends, which lost 5 bases and 2 bases, there was a span of 17 bases. CDR3 length: 16 residues. The CDR3 sequence: CASSKGGGGHTDTQYF. The CDR3, as DNA: TGTGCCAGCAGTAAGGGAGGGGGCGGCCACACAGATACGCAGTATTTT.

This clonotype was observed at least ten times. The V gene is TRBV18, the J gene TRBJ2-5, with TRBD2 matching 8 bases. The CDR3 is made up of 14 amino acids. In germline, CDR1 is KGHSH, CDR2 LQKENI. The V gene end was trimmed by 3 bases and the J gene end by 5 bases; junction bases not matched to a gene: 5. DNA for the CDR3: TGTGCCAGCTCACCGCGGGGGGCCAGGGAGACCCAGTACTTC. Translating gives CASSPRGARETQYF.

This clonotype showed up just a few times. The V gene is TRBV5-1, the J gene TRBJ2-3, with 8 nucleotides matching TRBD1. Per the germline V gene, CDR1 is SGHRS and CDR2 is YFSETQ. V lost 7 bases to trimming and J lost 2 bases; unmatched junction nucleotides: 6. This CDR3 region has 14 residues. The CDR3 sequence is CASQPGQATDTQYF. The CDR3 bases are TGCGCCAGCCAACCGGGACAGGCCACAGATACGCAGTATTTT.

In this sample, this clonotype turned up many times. The V gene is TRBV12-3 or TRBV12-4, the J gene TRBJ1-1; D remains ambiguous. This CDR3 has 13 amino acids. The germline V and J ends were trimmed by 5 bases and 1 base, with 8 bases remaining between them. CDR3 sequence reads: CASSLSTNTEAFF. CDR3 DNA sequence: TGTGCCAGCAGTCTATCGACGAACACTGAAGCTTTCTTT.

J is TRBJ2-5 and V is TRBV7-2, with 10 positions matching TRBD2. The CDR3 is 15 residues long. Looked up from germline, CDR1 is SGHTA and CDR2 is FQGNSA. V was pared by 6 bases and J by 2 bases, with 6 bases of the junction left unmatched. The CDR3 sequence is CASSPTSGVQETQYF. The CDR3 coding sequence is TGTGCCAGCAGTCCAACTAGCGGGGTGCAAGAGACCCAGTACTTC.

CDR3 region: CASTGTHSNQPQHF. The CDR3 DNA sequence: TGTGCCAGTACAGGAACCCATAGCAATCAGCCCCAGCATTTT. This chain connects TRBV5-6 to TRBJ1-5, with a possible D match to TRBD1 (5 bases). Germline CDR1 and CDR2: SGHDT and YYEEEE. CDR3 length: 14 residues. V lost 8 bases and J lost 0, with 12 bases in between.

V is TRBV7-9 and J is TRBJ1-6, with 10 bases lining up with TRBD1. The germline gives CDR1 SEHNR, CDR2 FQNEAQ (reference sequence). The CDR3 extends over 16 amino acids. The ends lost 1 base at V and 10 bases at J; junction bases unmatched: 7. CDR3 amino acids: CASSLGSTGGSSPLHF. The CDR3 bases are TGTGCCAGCAGCTTAGGTTCGACAGGGGGCAGCTCACCCCTCCACTTT.

Relative to its sample, this clonotype is medium-sized (0.01 to 0.1%). The chain recombines TRBV7-9 with TRBJ1-1; TRBD1 aligns across 7 bases. V shed 3 bases, J shed 0 bases, and the junction held 1 base outside the gene matches. The CDR3 is made up of 14 amino acids. CDR1 and CDR2 from the germline V gene are SEHNR and FQNEAQ (reference sequence). The CDR3 here is CASSLGQMNTEAFF. CDR3 bases: TGTGCCAGCAGCTTGGGACAGATGAACACTGAAGCTTTCTTT.

This clonotype has a count of ten or more. V gene TRBV7-8 combines with J gene TRBJ1-6; D may be TRBD1 (5 bases). The CDR3 is 14 residues long. Per the germline V gene, CDR1 is SGHVS and CDR2 is FQNEAQ. The V gene lost 1 base and the J gene lost 7 bases, with 8 bases spanning the gap. CDR3 bases: TGTGCCAGCAGCTTAGGACAGATGAATTCACCCCTCCACTTT. This gives the protein CASSLGQMNSPLHF.

This clonotype was detected ten times or more. The chain's CDR3 is CASLLSGGAEQYF. CDR3 nucleotides: TGTGCCAGCCTCCTAAGTGGGGGCGCTGAGCAGTACTTC. This sequence joins TRBV28 and TRBJ2-7; weak D call: TRBD1 (6 bases). Trimming cost V 8 bases and J 7 bases, with 18 bases left between them. Germline V CDR1 and CDR2: MDHEN, SYDVKM. The CDR3 is 13 residues long.

This clonotype was detected many times. The chain has TRBV6-5 and TRBJ2-3; D remains unclear. The CDR3 runs 14 residues. The germline V gene has CDR1 MNHEY and CDR2 SVGAGI. V was trimmed by 8 bases and J by 6 bases, leaving 18 bases between them. The CDR3 spells CASRRKPGADTQYF. The CDR3 DNA sequence: TGTGCCAGCCGCCGGAAGCCTGGAGCGGATACGCAGTATTTT.

This clonotype was counted at least ten times. The chain combines TRBV18 with TRBJ2-2, with a possible D match to TRBD1 (5 bases). The CDR3 consists of 15 residues. CDR1 KGHSH and CDR2 LQKENI come from the germline V gene. The V end lost 4 bases, the J end lost 0 bases, and 9 bases lay between the germline ends. The CDR3 loop reads CASSLQGANTGELFF. Here the CDR3 DNA reads TGTGCCAGCTCACTCCAGGGCGCGAACACCGGGGAGCTGTTTTTT.